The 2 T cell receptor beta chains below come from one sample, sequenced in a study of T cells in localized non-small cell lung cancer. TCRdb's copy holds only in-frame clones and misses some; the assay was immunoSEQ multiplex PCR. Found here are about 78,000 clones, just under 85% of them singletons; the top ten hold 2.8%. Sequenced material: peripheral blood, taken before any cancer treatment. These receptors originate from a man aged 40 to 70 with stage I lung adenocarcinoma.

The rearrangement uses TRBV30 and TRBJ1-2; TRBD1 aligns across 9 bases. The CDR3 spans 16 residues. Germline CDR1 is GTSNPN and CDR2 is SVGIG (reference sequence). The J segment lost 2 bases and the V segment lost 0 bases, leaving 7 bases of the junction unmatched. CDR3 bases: TGTGCCTGGAGTGTATATCCCGGGACAGGGAACTATGGCTACACCTTC. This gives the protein CAWSVYPGTGNYGYTF.

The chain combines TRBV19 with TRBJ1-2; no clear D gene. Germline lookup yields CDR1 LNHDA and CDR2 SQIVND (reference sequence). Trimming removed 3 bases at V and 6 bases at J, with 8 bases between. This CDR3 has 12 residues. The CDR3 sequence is CASSMGFDGYTF. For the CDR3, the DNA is TGTGCCAGTAGTATGGGGTTTGATGGCTACACCTTC.